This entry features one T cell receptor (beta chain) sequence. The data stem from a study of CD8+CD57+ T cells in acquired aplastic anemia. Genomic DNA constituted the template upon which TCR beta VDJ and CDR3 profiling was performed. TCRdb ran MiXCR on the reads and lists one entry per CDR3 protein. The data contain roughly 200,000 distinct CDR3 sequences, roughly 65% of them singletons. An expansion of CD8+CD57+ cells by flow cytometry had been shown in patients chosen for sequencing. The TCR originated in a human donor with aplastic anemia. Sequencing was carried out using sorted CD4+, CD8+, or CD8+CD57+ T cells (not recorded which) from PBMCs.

CDR3 nucleotide sequence: TGTGCCAGCAGCGAGACAGCTTTCTTT. Amino acids: CASSETAFF. This sequence joins TRBV7-9 and TRBJ1-1, with D hard to call. CDR1 and CDR2 (germline): SEHNR, FQNEAQ (reference sequence). The CDR3 sequence is 9 residues long. The ends were cut back, 5 bases at V and 10 bases at J, with 5 bases in the middle.